This section outlines one T cell receptor beta chain sequence together with its context. This sample stems from a study of blood T cell repertoires in COVID-19. Method: immunoSEQ multiplex PCR; TCRdb's copy keeps in-frame clones and lacks some. The table records roughly 300,000 clones, around 90% of them present only once. Trimming took 4 bases from V and 2 from J; bases not matched to a gene: 6. Germline CDR1 is SGHRS and CDR2 is YFSETQ. This CDR3 is built from 16 residues. This chain uses TRBV5-1 with TRBJ2-3; 11 bases line up with TRBD2. The sequence derives from a woman aged 25 to 39 with COVID-19, enrolled during active disease. Sequenced input: peripheral blood. CDR3 sequence reads: CASSLGTSGFTDTQYF. For the CDR3, the DNA is TGCGCCAGCAGCCTCGGGACTAGCGGATTCACAGATACGCAGTATTTT.